Listed below are T cell receptor beta chains from one sample, sequenced in a study of shared clonotypes between healthy human individuals. Clones were read by immunoSEQ multiplex PCR, and TCRdb kept only the in-frame ones, dropping some. The sample contains some 500,000 clones, roughly 95% of which appear only once. Sequences were obtained from naive CD4+ T cells sorted from blood. The source of these receptors is a woman aged 25 to 45 in good health. The CDR3 runs from the conserved cysteine through the conserved F or W. The order of the fields is clone size, D gene, V gene, J gene, CDR3 protein, CDR3 DNA. The D gene is left open where the match is weak. Only part of the rows carry a size: once, few, many, or a class if the clone is expanded.

-,TRBD2,TRBV4-1,TRBJ2-3,CASSQVGAGGNPRTDTQYF,TGCGCCAGCAGCCAAGTGGGAGCGGGAGGTAATCCCCGCACAGATACGCAGTATTTT
-,-,TRBV27,TRBJ1-1,CASSLEGRTEAFF,TGTGCCAGCAGTTTGGAGGGGAGAACTGAAGCTTTCTTT
-,TRBD2,TRBV6-5,TRBJ2-1,CASSIAGSSYNEQFF,TGTGCCAGCAGCATAGCGGGATCCTCCTACAATGAGCAGTTCTTC
-,-,TRBV28,TRBJ1-5,CASTPGGRSQPQHF,TGTGCCAGCACCCCGGGTGGTCGGAGTCAGCCCCAGCATTTT
-,-,TRBV6-5,TRBJ1-6,CASSRTGINSPLHF,TGTGCCAGCAGTAGGACCGGAATTAATTCACCCCTCCACTTT
-,-,TRBV28,TRBJ2-7,CASSTIYEQYF,TGTGCCAGCAGTACAATCTACGAGCAGTACTTC
-,-,TRBV5-1,TRBJ2-3,CASSLSLGGGTDTQYF,TGCGCCAGCAGCTTGTCTCTGGGCGGGGGCACAGATACGCAGTATTTT
-,-,TRBV18,TRBJ2-7,CASSPRTSLGEQYF,TGTGCCAGCTCACCAAGGACGTCCTTGGGCGAGCAGTACTTC
-,-,TRBV20-1,TRBJ1-1,CSARNRDAAFF,TGCAGTGCTAGAAACCGGGACGCAGCTTTCTTT
-,-,TRBV11-1,TRBJ1-1,CASSLVGPLNTEAFF,TGTGCCAGCAGCTTAGTGGGACCCCTGAACACTGAAGCTTTCTTT
few,-,TRBV18,TRBJ2-1,CASSSTAGLGHEQFF,TGTGCCAGCTCATCAACGGCGGGGCTGGGCCATGAGCAGTTCTTC